This T cell receptor beta chain was profiled in a study of cytotoxic CD8 clonotypes in ibrutinib-treated CLL (dated by TCRdb to about 2021). With respect to the entire study: The cohort had eleven to twelve relapsed/refractory and approximately 15 treatment-naive patients; some 17 were IGHV unmutated. Responses were partial in roughly 24 patients and complete in 2; after median approximately 69 months follow-up, around 14 stayed in remission and about twelve progressed. Samples at response were collected after a median of about 12 months of treatment, with a range of about 6 to 40 months. Samples averaged 255,043 productive templates and roughly 86,000 productive rearrangements. Longitudinal samples were obtainable from about 30% of the roughly 86 participants in the trial. Cryopreserved peripheral blood mononuclear cells were obtained before treatment, at response, and at either sustained remission or disease progression. All remission and progressive disease samples were collected while patients were still receiving ibrutinib.

The sample's time point label is to be understood as: about 11 months on ibrutinib. For TCR beta library preparation, around 1.8 micrograms of genomic DNA were extracted from the cryopreserved PBMCs. Longitudinal blood samples from CLL patients on ibrutinib monotherapy underwent high-throughput TCR beta sequencing. The patients were enrolled in a single-center, open-label phase 2 trial of ibrutinib monotherapy. Details on this clone: Its antigen is not yet known. No base-level quality is on record; no much larger clone is a single base apart.

CDR1 and CDR2 are read off the germline V gene as KGHSH and LQKENI. V drops 6 bases and J drops 6 bases, leaving 12 bases in between. Spanning cysteine to phenylalanine, the CDR3 consists of 12 amino acids. Only the CDR3 region is kept as DNA, spanning 36 bases read in frame from base 1. The goal of deep resolution MiSeq sequencing was a depth between 1 in 1 million and 1 in 200,000 T cells, and coverage averaged 10x per clonotype. The immunoSEQ hsTCRB Kit was used to generate TCR beta libraries. The authors' analysis ran thus. The data were analyzed with ImmunoSEQ Analyzer and ImmunoSEQ Data Assistant, and V, D and J gene assignments followed IMGT definitions. Clonality was computed as one minus normalized Shannon entropy of productive rearrangement frequencies, ranging from 0 to 1. Only overrepresented clonotypes making up at least 0.05% of each patient's repertoire were included in the public clonotype analysis. About twelve repertoires from age-matched healthy donors, obtained from immuneACCESS, served as clonality controls. TCRdb took this table from immuneACCESS and kept in-frame rearrangements with V and J called. Such tables lack part of the clones; where checked against another copy, unresolved V genes explain under half of the gap, and the rest is unexplained. V and J calls plus clone size are reproduced from that table; the DNA served to infer D and trimming. The sample table holds over 200,000 clones, of which roughly 73% were seen once. Of the sample, around 10% is held by the ten largest clones.

The research as a whole found: Lymph node repertoires were not examined, and the timing of sampling was not matched between patients in sustained remission and those whose disease progressed. Public clonotypes were found to be uncommon and were observed to contract or remain stable during treatment; the increase in clonality was shown to reflect expansion of private clonotypes at ibrutinib response. At ibrutinib response clonality went up, during sustained remission it held steady, and at progression it dropped back toward baseline. Baseline clonality was found to be higher than that of age-matched healthy donors and was strongly correlated with circulating CD8+ T-cell counts.

The source was PBMCs, collected after 12 months of ibrutinib treatment. The rearranged segments are TRBV18 and TRBJ2-7; the D gene assignment is ambiguous. The sequence was obtained from a human donor with chronic lymphocytic leukemia. CDR3 region: CASSSQRSEQYF. The DNA sequence is TGTGCCAGCTCGTCGCAAAGGTCCGAGCAGTACTTC.